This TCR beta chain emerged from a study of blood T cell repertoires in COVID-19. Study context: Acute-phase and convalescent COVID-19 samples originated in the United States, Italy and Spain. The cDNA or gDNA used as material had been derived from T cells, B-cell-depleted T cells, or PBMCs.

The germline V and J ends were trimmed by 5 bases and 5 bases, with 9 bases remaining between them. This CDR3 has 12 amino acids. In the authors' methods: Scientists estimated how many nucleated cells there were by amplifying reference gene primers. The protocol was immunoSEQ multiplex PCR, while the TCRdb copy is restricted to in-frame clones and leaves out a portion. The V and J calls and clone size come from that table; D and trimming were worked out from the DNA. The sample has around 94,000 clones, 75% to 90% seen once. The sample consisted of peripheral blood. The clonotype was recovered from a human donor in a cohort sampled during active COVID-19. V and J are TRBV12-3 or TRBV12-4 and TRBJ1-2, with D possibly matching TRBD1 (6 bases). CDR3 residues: CASSRDIYGYTF. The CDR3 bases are TGTGCCAGCAGTCGGGACATTTATGGCTACACCTTC.